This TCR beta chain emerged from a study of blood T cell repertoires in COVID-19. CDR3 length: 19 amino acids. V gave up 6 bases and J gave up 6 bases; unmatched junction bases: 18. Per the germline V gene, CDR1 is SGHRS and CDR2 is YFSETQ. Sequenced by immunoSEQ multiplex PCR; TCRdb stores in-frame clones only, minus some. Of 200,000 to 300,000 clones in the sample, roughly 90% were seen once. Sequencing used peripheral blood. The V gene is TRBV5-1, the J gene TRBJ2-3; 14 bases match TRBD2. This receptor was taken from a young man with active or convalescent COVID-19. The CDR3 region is CASTEPGLAGGKLTDTQYF. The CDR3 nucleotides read TGCGCCAGCACTGAGCCCGGACTAGCGGGGGGTAAATTAACGGATACGCAGTATTTT.